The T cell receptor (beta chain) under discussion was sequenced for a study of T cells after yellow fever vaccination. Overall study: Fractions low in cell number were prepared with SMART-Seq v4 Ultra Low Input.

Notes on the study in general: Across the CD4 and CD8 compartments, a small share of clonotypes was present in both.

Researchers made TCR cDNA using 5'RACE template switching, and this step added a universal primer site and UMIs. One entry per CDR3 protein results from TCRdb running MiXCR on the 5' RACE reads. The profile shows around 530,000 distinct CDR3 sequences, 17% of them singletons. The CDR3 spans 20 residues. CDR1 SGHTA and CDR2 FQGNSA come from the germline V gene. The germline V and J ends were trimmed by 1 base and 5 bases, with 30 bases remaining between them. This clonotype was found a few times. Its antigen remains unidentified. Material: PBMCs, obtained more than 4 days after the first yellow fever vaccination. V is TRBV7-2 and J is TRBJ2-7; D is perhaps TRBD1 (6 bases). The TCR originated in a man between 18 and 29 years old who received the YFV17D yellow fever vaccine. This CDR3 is CASSLVPVYMGAEGPNEQYV. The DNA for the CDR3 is TGTGCCAGCAGCTTAGTGCCGGTTTATATGGGGGCCGAGGGACCGAACGAGCAGTACGTC.